This T cell receptor beta chain was sequenced during a study of vaccination and CD4 T cells after COVID-19. For the study at large: Ranging from 14 to 241, the interval between dose two and post-vaccine sampling had a median of approximately 70 days.

Regarding treatment: approximately 9-day PBMC culture with coronavirus spike peptide pools or control peptides (ViraFEST assay). IL-2 (around 9 IU/ml) and peptide pools (around 9.7 ug/ml) were added to cultures of around 2.1 million PBMCs per well. Regarding this clonotype: The antigen remains unidentified.

Cultured CD4+ T cell DNA underwent sequencing with the Oncomine TCR Beta short-read assay. The genomic DNA was obtained from cultured CD4+ T cells by extraction with the QIAamp micro DNA kit. TCRdb redid the calling of the PCR reads with MiXCR, one entry per CDR3 protein. Here the sample spans around 15,000 distinct CDR3 sequences, 50% to 75% being singletons. Germline CDR1 is MNHEY and CDR2 is SVGEGT. The CDR3 is 19 residues long. The ends lost 2 bases at V and 2 bases at J; junction bases unmatched: 13. The origin of this receptor is a human donor who had recovered from COVID-19. The sequenced sample consisted of CD4+ T cells from blood, cultured in vitro. This chain uses TRBV6-2 or TRBV6-3 with TRBJ2-1, with 9 bases aligning to TRBD2. CDR3 nucleotides: TGTGCCAGCAGTTACCTCCCCTGGGAGCGGGAGGCACCCTACAATGAGCAGTTCTTC. This sequence encodes CASSYLPWEREAPYNEQFF.